This T cell receptor (beta chain) was captured in a study of T cells in Graves' hyperthyroidism and ophthalmopathy. In this sample, this clonotype turned up many times. This CDR3 spans 14 amino acids. With 4 bases removed from V and 2 bases from J, the gap between germline ends came to 12 bases. CDR1 is LGHDT and CDR2 is YNNKEL in the germline V gene (reference sequence). TCR beta CDR3 regions were amplified from RNA. The HTBI primer set was used in a first-round RT-PCR of the TCR CDR3. MiXCR, applied by TCRdb to the multiplex PCR reads, yields one record per CDR3 protein. The table has 400,000 to 450,000 distinct CDR3 sequences, approximately 14% seen once. Duration under 3 months, a NOSPECS grade of at least 4, and a Clinical Activity Score of at least 3 characterized the ophthalmopathy patients. Not enrolled were patients with uncontrolled infection, other autoimmune disease, pregnancy or lactation. Fresh 10 ml peripheral blood yielded PBMCs.

This clonotype was obtained from a man aged 18 to 29 with Graves' ophthalmopathy. The genes are TRBV3-1 and TRBJ2-7; no firm D call. Specimen: blood. CDR3 protein: CASSPRHLTYEQYF. The CDR3 bases are TGTGCCAGCAGCCCCCGCCACCTGACCTACGAGCAGTACTTC.